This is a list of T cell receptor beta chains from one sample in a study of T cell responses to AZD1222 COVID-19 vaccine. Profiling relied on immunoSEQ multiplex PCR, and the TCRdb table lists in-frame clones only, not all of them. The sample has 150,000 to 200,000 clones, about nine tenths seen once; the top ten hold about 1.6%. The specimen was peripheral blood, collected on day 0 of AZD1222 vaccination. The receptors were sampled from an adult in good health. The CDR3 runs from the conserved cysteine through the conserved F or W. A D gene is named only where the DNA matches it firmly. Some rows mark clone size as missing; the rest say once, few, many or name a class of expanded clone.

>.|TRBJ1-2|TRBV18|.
TGTGCCAGCTCACCAAGGGGTAGGGGTAAAGCTAACTATGGCTACACCTTC
CASSPRGRGKANYGYTF
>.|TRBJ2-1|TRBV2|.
TGTGCCAGCATGGCGGGACTCAATGAGCAGTTCTTC
CASMAGLNEQFF
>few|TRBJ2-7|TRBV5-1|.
TGCGCCAGCACCGCCCACCCGGGCAGGAGCTCCTACGAGCAGTACTTC
CASTAHPGRSSYEQYF
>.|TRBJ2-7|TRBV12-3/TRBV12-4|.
TGTGCCAGCGTCTACTCGGGGGCGGACGAGCAGTACTTC
CASVYSGADEQYF
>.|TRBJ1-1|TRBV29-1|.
TGCAGCGTTGCTCCGAGGGGAGGGCACACTGAAGCTTTCTTT
CSVAPRGGHTEAFF
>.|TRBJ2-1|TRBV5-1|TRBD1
TGCGCCAGCAGCCCGGGACAGGGGATCCTTGGAAATGAGCAGTTCTTC
CASSPGQGILGNEQFF
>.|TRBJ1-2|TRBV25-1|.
TGTGCCAGCAGGTCCGAATCAGGGAATGGCTACACCTTC
CASRSESGNGYTF
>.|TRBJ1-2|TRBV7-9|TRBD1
TGTGCCAGCAGCTTTGGACAGGGGACGGGGTATGGCTACACCTTC
CASSFGQGTGYGYTF
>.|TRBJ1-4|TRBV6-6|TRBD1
TGTGCCAGCAGACAAACAGGGGGGAACGAAAAACTGTTTTTT
CASRQTGGNEKLFF
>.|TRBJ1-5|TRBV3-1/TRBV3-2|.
TGTGCCAGCAGCCCTTGGACAAATCAGCCCCAGCATTTT
CASSPWTNQPQHF
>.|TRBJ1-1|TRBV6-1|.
TGTGCCAGCAGTGAAGTTATGAACACTGAAGCTTTCTTT
CASSEVMNTEAFF
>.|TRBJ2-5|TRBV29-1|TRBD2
TGCAGCGTAAAAGGGCTAGCGGGGGAAGTGACCCAGTACTTC
CSVKGLAGEVTQYF
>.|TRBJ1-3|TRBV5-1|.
TGCGCCAGCAGCTCACATACGGGGATTACTGGAAACACCATATATTTT
CASSSHTGITGNTIYF
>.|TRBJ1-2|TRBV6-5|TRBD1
TGTGCCAGCAGACCTCAGGGGGGCTATGGCTACACCTTC
CASRPQGGYGYTF
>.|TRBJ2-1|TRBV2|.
TGTGCCAGCAGTGAAGACTCGTCCTACAATGAGCAGTTCTTC
CASSEDSSYNEQFF
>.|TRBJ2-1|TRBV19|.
TGTGCCAGTGGCGGGGCCCCCTCCAGAGAGCAGTTCTTC
CASGGAPSREQFF
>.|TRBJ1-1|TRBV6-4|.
TGTGCCAGCTACGGACAGCAGAACACTGAAGCTTTCTTT
CASYGQQNTEAFF
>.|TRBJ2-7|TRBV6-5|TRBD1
TGTGCCACGGGGTATAACAGGGGCCACGAGCAGTACTTC
CATGYNRGHEQYF